Listed below are T cell receptor beta chains from one sample, sequenced in a study of T-cell memory formation after mild COVID-19. One entry per CDR3 protein, called by TCRdb with MiXCR from the 5' RACE reads. This sample has about 290,000 distinct CDR3 sequences, with 15% found just once. The sequencing input was PBMCs or a T cell subset sorted from them (not recorded which). These TCRs come from a man aged 18 to 35 who had mild COVID-19 (a few samples of this study predate the infection). Cell type and time point are not known. The CDR3 runs from the conserved cysteine through the conserved F or W. Size is omitted from some rows. Given values are once, few, many or a class for expanded clones.

TRBV29-1	few	16	TRBJ2-1	CSVEAYTPGTYNEQFF
TRBV5-1	NA	16	TRBJ2-5	CASSRISSGMEETQYF
TRBV10-3	few	15	TRBJ2-3	CAIQLQGTSTDTQYF
TRBV7-9	NA	14	TRBJ2-7	CASSLGQSNYEQYF
TRBV3-1	few	12	TRBJ2-4	CASSPTGIIQYF
TRBV10-2	NA	16	TRBJ2-2	CASSESRGKGTGELFF
TRBV5-1	NA	15	TRBJ2-7	CASSFMDGGADEQYF
TRBV20-1	many	14	TRBJ2-5	CSARDWAAQETQYF
TRBV7-2	few	15	TRBJ2-1	CASSLDLRSYNEQFF
TRBV5-1	few	14	TRBJ1-1	CASSPGGYRTEAFF
TRBV13	NA	19	TRBJ2-1	CASSLGIGQYRSSYNEQFF
TRBV7-9	NA	15	TRBJ1-1	CASSQDGQENTEAFF
TRBV7-7	few	13	TRBJ2-5	CASSSWGQETQYF
TRBV3-1	NA	16	TRBJ2-3	CASSHIRTSGTDTQYF
TRBV6-5	few	15	TRBJ1-2	CASSYSVQGYYGYTF
TRBV7-8	NA	17	TRBJ1-1	CASSQAPLGASIYEAFF
TRBV19	NA	13	TRBJ1-1	CASSIGPKTEAFF
TRBV5-1	few	14	TRBJ1-1	CASSSPSGGTEAFF
TRBV29-1	NA	13	TRBJ2-3	CSVVRQGSDTQYF
TRBV2	NA	14	TRBJ1-5	CASSSQGINQPQHF
TRBV11-2	NA	18	TRBJ1-6	CASRRGVDRNRRDSPLHF
TRBV29-1	NA	14	TRBJ2-7	CSVEDEGSWYEQYF
TRBV6-5	few	15	TRBJ1-3	CASSYGDLSGNTIYF
TRBV4-3	many	13	TRBJ1-1	CASSQDRGTEAFF
TRBV4-1	few	18	TRBJ2-5	CASSRIGLAVTFQETQYF
TRBV6-5	NA	16	TRBJ2-2	CASSYFAITDTGELFF
TRBV12-3/TRBV12-4	many	15	TRBJ2-2	CASTILTPRAGELFF
TRBV4-3	NA	17	TRBJ1-1	CASSQDRGKFSDTEAFF
TRBV5-1	NA	15	TRBJ2-1	CASKQRGFSYNEQFF
TRBV7-7	few	15	TRBJ2-5	CASSLLAGPQETQYF
TRBV5-1	many	15	TRBJ2-1	CASSSGPGGHNEQFF
TRBV7-8	few	16	TRBJ1-5	CASSLGGGHGGQPQHF
TRBV24-1	NA	15	TRBJ2-5	CATSDLRGQGETQYF
TRBV9	NA	16	TRBJ2-7	CASSVAGTSDAYEQYF
TRBV7-2	NA	12	TRBJ2-1	CASRNPGQAIMF
TRBV9	NA	15	TRBJ2-3	CASSVMRGGTDTQYF
TRBV3-1	NA	12	TRBJ2-1	CASSQDEDFPFF